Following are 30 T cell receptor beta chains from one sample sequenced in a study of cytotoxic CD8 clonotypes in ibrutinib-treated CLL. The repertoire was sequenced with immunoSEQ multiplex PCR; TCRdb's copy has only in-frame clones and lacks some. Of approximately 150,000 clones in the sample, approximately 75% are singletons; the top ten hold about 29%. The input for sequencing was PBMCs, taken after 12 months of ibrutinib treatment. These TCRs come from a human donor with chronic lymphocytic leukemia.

The CDR3 sequence: CASGPQARQFF. CDR3 in DNA: TGTGCTAGTGGTCCCCAGGCGAGGCAGTTCTTC. The chain joins TRBV12-5 to TRBJ2-1; D unclear. Germline values: CDR1 LGHNT, CDR2 FRNRAP. This CDR3 spans 11 amino acids. Trimming pared 5 bases from V and 12 bases from J, leaving 11 bases between.

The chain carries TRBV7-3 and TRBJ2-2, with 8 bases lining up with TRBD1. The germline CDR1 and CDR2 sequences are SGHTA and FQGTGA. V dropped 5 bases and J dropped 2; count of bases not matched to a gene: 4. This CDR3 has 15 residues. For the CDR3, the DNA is TGTGCCAGCAGCCCGACAGGGGCTAACACCGGGGAGCTGTTTTTT. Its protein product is CASSPTGANTGELFF. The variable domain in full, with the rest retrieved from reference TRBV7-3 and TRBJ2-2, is GAGVSQTPSNKVTEKGKYVELRCDPISGHTALYWYRQSLGQGPEFLIYFQGTGAADDSGLPNDRFFAVRPEGSVSTLKIQRTERGDSAVYLCASSPTGANTGELFFGEGSRLTVL.

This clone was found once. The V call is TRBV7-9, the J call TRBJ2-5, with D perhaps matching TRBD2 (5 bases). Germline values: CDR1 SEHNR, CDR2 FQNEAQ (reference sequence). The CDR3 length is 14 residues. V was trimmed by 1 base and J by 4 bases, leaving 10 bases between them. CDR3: CASSLVGGSETQYF. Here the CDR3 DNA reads TGTGCCAGCAGCTTAGTCGGAGGCTCAGAGACCCAGTACTTC.

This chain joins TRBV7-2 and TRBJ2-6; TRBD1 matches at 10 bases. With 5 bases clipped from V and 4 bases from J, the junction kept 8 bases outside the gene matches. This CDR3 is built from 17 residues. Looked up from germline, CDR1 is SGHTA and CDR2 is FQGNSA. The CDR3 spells CASSAKGQGSGANVLTF. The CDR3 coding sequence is TGTGCCAGCAGCGCCAAGGGACAGGGGAGCGGGGCCAACGTCCTGACTTTC.

CDR3 sequence reads: CASRARDRGGYNEQFF. CDR3 sequence (DNA): TGTGCCAGTAGGGCGCGGGACAGGGGGGGTTACAATGAGCAGTTCTTC. The genes are TRBV19 and TRBJ2-1, with TRBD1 identical over 11 bases. The V segment lost 6 bases and the J segment 4 bases; nucleotides outside the gene matches: 8. The germline gives CDR1 LNHDA, CDR2 SQIVND (reference sequence). This CDR3 region has 16 residues.

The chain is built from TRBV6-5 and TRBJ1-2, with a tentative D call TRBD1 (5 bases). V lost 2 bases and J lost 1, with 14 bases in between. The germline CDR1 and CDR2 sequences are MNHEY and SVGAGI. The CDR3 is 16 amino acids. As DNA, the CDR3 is TGTGCCAGCAGTTACCATCGGTCAGACAGTAACTATGGCTACACCTTC. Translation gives CASSYHRSDSNYGYTF.

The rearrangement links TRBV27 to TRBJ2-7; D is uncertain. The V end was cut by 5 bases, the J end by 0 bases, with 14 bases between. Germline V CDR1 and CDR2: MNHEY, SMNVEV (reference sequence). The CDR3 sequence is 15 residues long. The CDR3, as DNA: TGTGCCAGCAGTCCAAGGAGCGCGCCCTCCTACGAGCAGTACTTC. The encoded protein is CASSPRSAPSYEQYF.

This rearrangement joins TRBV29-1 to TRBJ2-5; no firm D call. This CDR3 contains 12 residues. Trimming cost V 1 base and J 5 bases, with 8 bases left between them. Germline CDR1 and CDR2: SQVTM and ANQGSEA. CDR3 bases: TGCAGCGTTGAAGGGGTTCGGGAGACCCAGTACTTC. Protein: CSVEGVRETQYF.

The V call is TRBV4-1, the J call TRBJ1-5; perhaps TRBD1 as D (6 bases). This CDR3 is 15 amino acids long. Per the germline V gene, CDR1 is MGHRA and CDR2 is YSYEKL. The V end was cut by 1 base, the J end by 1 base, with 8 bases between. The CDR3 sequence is CASSQGTESNQPQHF. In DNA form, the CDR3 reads TGCGCCAGCAGCCAAGGGACAGAAAGCAATCAGCCCCAGCATTTT.

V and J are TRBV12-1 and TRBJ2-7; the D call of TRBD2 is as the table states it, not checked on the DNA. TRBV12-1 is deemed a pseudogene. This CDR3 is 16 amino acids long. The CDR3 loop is CASSFARRLAGYEQYF. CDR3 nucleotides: TGTGCCAGCAGCTTTGCGCGAAGACTAGCGGGTTACGAGCAGTACTTC.

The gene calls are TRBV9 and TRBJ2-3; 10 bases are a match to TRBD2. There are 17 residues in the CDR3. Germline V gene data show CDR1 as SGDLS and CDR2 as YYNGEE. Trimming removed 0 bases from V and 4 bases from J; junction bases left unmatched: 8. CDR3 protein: CASSVAPQREGPDTQYF. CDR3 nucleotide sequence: TGTGCCAGCAGCGTAGCTCCCCAGCGGGAGGGACCAGATACGCAGTATTTT.

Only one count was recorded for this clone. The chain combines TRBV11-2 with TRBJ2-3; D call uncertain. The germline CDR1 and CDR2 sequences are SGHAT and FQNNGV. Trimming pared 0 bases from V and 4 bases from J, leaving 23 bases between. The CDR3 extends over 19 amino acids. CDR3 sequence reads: CASSLDSSLGKAAPDTQYF. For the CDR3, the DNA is TGTGCCAGCAGCTTAGATTCATCGCTTGGGAAGGCTGCCCCAGATACGCAGTATTTT.

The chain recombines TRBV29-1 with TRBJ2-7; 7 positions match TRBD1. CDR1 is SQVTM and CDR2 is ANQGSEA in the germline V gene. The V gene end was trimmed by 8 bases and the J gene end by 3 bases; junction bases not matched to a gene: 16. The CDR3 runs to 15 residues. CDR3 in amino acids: CSTRLGTEALYEQYF. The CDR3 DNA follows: TGCAGCACACGGTTGGGGACAGAAGCTCTCTACGAGCAGTACTTC.

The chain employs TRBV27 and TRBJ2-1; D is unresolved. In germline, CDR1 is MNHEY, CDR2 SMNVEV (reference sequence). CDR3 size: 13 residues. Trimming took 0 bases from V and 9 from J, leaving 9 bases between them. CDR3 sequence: CASSLSLAFEQFF. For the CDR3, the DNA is TGTGCCAGCAGTTTATCGTTGGCATTTGAGCAGTTCTTC.

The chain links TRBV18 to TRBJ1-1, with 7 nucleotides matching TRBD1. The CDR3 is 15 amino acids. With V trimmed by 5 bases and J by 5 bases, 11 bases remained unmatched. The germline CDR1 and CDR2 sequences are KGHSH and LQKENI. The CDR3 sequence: CASSDRQGGWTEAFF. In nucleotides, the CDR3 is TGTGCCAGCTCAGACAGACAGGGCGGTTGGACTGAAGCTTTCTTT. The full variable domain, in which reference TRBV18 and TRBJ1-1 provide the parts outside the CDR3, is NAGVMQNPRHLVRRRGQEARLRCSPMKGHSHVYWYRQLPEEGLKFMVYLQKENIIDESGMPKERFSAEFPKEGPSILRIQQVVRGDSAAYFCASSDRQGGWTEAFFGQGTRLTVV.

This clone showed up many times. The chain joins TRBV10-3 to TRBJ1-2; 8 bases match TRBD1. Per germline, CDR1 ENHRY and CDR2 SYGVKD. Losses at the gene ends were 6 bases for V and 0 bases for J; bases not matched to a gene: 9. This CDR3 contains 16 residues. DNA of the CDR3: TGTGCCATCAGAGGACAGGGATTTGAGGCTAACTATGGCTACACCTTC. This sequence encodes CAIRGQGFEANYGYTF.

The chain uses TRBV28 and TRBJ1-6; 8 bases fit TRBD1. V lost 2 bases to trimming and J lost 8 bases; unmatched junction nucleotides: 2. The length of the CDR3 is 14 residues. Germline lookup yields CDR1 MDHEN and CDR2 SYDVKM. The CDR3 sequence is CASSLKQGDSPLHF. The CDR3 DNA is TGTGCCAGCAGTTTAAAACAGGGGGATTCACCCCTCCACTTT.

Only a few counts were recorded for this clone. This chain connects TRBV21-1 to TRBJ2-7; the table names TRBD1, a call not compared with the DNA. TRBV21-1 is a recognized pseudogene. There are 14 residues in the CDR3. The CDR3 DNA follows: TGTGCCAGCAGCGAACGCAGGGGGCCCTACGAGCAGTACTTC. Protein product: CASSERRGPYEQYF.

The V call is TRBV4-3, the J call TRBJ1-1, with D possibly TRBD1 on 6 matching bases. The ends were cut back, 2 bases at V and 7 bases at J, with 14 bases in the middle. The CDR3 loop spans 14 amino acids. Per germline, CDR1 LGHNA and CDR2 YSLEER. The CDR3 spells CASSQNYRVGEAFF. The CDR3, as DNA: TGCGCCAGCAGCCAAAACTACAGGGTCGGTGAAGCTTTCTTT.

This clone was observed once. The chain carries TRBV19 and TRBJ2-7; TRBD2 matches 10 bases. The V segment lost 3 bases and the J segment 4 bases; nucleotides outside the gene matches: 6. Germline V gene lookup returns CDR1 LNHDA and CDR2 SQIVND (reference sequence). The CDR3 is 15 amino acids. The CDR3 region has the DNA TGTGCCAGTAGTATCCCGGGACTAGCGTCTTACGAGCAGTACTTC. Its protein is CASSIPGLASYEQYF.

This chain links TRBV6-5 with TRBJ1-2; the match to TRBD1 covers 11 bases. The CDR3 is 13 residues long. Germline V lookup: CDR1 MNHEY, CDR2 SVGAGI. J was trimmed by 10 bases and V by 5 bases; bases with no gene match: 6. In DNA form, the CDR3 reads TGTGCCAGCAGTGAGGGACAGGGGGGAGACTACACCTTC. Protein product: CASSEGQGGDYTF.

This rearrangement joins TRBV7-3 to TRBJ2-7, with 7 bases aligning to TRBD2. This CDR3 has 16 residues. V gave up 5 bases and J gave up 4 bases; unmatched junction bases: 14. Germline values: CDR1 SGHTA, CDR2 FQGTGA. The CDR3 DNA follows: TGTGCCAGCAGCCCCTCTAGGGGCGGGAGTATATACGAGCAGTACTTC. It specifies CASSPSRGGSIYEQYF. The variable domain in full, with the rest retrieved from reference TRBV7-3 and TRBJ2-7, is GAGVSQTPSNKVTEKGKYVELRCDPISGHTALYWYRQSLGQGPEFLIYFQGTGAADDSGLPNDRFFAVRPEGSVSTLKIQRTERGDSAVYLCASSPSRGGSIYEQYFGPGTRLTVT.

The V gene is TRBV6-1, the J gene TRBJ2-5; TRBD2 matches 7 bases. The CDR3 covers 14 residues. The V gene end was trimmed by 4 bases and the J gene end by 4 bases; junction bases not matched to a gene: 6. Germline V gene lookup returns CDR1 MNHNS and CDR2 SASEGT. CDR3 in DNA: TGTGCCAGCAGTGCCGGGGGGACTGTAGAGACCCAGTACTTC. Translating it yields CASSAGGTVETQYF.

CDR3 sequence (DNA): TGTGCCAGCAGTTGGTGGGAGCCGGGGAAAGAGACCCAGTACTTC. Residues: CASSWWEPGKETQYF. The chain recombines TRBV28 with TRBJ2-5; TRBD2 might be the D (5 bases). There are 15 residues in the CDR3. Germline V gives CDR1 MDHEN, CDR2 SYDVKM. Trimming shortened V by 4 bases and J by 3 bases, and 15 bases separated the two germline ends.

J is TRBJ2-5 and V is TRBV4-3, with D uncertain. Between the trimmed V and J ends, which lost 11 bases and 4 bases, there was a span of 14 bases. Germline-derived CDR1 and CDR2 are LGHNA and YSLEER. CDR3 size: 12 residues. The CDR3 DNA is TGCGCCCCTGGTGGTGAAAGAGAGACCCAGTACTTC. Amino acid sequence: CAPGGERETQYF.

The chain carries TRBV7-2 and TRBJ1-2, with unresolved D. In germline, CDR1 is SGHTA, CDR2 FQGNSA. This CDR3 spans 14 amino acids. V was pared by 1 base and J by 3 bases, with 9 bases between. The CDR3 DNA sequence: TGTGCCAGCAGCTTAGTAAGGCCAGACTATGGCTACACCTTC. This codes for CASSLVRPDYGYTF.

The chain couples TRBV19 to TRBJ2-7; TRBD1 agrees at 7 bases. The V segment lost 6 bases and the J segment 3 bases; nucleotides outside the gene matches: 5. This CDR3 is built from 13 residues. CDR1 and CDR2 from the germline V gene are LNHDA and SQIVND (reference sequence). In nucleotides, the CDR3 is TGTGCCAGTAGCCGGGGACAGAACTACGAGCAGTACTTC. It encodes CASSRGQNYEQYF.

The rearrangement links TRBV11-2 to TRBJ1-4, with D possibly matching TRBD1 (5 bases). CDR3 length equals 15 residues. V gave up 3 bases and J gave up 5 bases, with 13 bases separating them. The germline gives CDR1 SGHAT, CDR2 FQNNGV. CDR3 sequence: CASSFNTGTNEKLFF. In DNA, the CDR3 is TGTGCCAGCAGCTTTAACACCGGGACGAATGAAAAACTGTTTTTT.

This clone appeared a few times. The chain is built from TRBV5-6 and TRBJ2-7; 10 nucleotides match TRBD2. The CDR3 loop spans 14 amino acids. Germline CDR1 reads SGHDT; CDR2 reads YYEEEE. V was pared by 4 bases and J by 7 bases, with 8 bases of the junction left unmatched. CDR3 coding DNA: TGTGCCAGCAGCCAGGGGCTAGCGGGAGTTGAGCAGTACTTC. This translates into CASSQGLAGVEQYF.

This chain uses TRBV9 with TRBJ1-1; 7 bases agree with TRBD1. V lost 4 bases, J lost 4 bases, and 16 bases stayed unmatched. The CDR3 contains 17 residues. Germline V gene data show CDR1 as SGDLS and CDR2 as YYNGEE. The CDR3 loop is CASSPIFPGTVGTEAFF. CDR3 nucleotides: TGTGCCAGCAGCCCAATTTTCCCCGGGACAGTGGGCACTGAAGCTTTCTTT.